This T cell receptor beta chain comes out of a study of OX40 agonist ivuxolimab in advanced cancers. Turning to the study itself: Patients with hepatocellular carcinoma, melanoma, renal cell or head and neck cancer made up the dose-escalation patients. Study observations and caveats: Among some nonresponders, normalized T-cell clonal expansion was also low. The antigen specificity of the peripheral T cells (those that were expanded) was not determined.

With regard to this clone: Its antigen remains unidentified.

Peripheral blood came from all dose cohorts at three timepoints. From germline, CDR1 is SGHRS and CDR2 YFSETQ. Trimming stripped 4 bases from V and 2 bases from J, with 10 bases between. The CDR3 totals 13 residues. Clones were sequenced by immunoSEQ multiplex PCR, and TCRdb holds only the in-frame ones, with some missing. Of roughly 80,000 clones in the sample, 70% to 90% were seen once. The sequence came from an adult with an advanced solid tumor such as melanoma, head and neck, liver or kidney cancer. The chain recombines TRBV5-1 with TRBJ2-7; TRBD2 might be the D (6 bases). The specimen comprised CD4+ or CD8+ T cells sorted from blood, sampled in a trial of the OX40 agonist ivuxolimab. The CDR3 region is CASSPGLTYEQYF. The CDR3 bases are TGCGCCAGCAGCCCAGGACTAACCTACGAGCAGTACTTC.